The next 5 T cell receptor beta chains were all read from a single sample in a study of blood T cell repertoires in COVID-19. Clones were read by immunoSEQ multiplex PCR, and TCRdb kept only the in-frame ones, dropping some. The sample has around 230,000 clones; roughly 80% are singletons. The sample was peripheral blood. The source is an elderly woman with acute or convalescent COVID-19.

The rearrangement joins TRBV5-4 to TRBJ2-3; 7 bases are shared with TRBD2. The junction had 9 bases not matched to a gene; V was cut back by 0 bases and J by 5 bases. Germline V gene lookup returns CDR1 SGHNT and CDR2 YYREEE (reference sequence). The CDR3 is 16 residues long. As DNA, the CDR3 is TGTGCCAGCAGCTTGGGATCTCGCGGGGGAGGAGATACGCAGTATTTT. It encodes CASSLGSRGGGDTQYF.

This clone was counted once. This chain connects TRBV7-9 to TRBJ2-1; D is ambiguous. The V end was cut by 5 bases, the J end by 0 bases, with 8 bases between. This CDR3 is built from 14 residues. The germline V gene encodes CDR1 SEHNR and CDR2 FQNEAQ (reference sequence). The DNA of the CDR3 is TGTGCCAGCAGCCCTTTGAGCTCCTACAATGAGCAGTTCTTC. It translates to CASSPLSSYNEQFF.

This clone was seen just once. The chain employs TRBV12-5 and TRBJ2-5; 7 nucleotides match TRBD2. The length of the CDR3 is 12 residues. J gave up 1 base and V 8 bases, and 1 base lay outside the gene matches. CDR1 and CDR2 (germline): LGHNT, FRNRAP. This CDR3 is CASSGGQETQYF. CDR3 DNA: TGTGCTAGTTCGGGAGGCCAAGAGACCCAGTACTTC.

The CDR3 nucleotides are TGTGCCAGCAGCTTCGTACCAGGGTCCGAAAAATCACCCCTCCACTTT. It yields the protein CASSFVPGSEKSPLHF. The V call is TRBV5-5, the J call TRBJ1-6, with D tentatively TRBD1 (5 bases). This CDR3 is built from 16 residues. CDR1 and CDR2 (germline): SGHKS, YYEKEE (reference sequence). V was pared by 2 bases and J by 10 bases, with 19 bases between.

This chain uses TRBV4-2 with TRBJ2-7; D remains ambiguous. The length of the CDR3 is 15 residues. The germline V and J ends were trimmed by 0 bases and 2 bases, with 11 bases remaining between them. CDR1 is LGHNA, CDR2 YNFKEQ, per germline. The CDR3, as DNA: TGTGCCAGCAGCCAAGATTTAGCACCCACCTACGAGCAGTACTTC. Protein product: CASSQDLAPTYEQYF.